This T cell receptor (beta chain) stems from a study of response to subunit inactivated influenza vaccine. Study-wide results and limits: Each seasonal influenza vaccination recruits few new T cells, the authors suggested.

One entry per CDR3 protein results from TCRdb running MiXCR on the RT-PCR reads. The sample shows 290,000 or so distinct CDR3 sequences, 22% of them seen only once. This clonotype has more than one count but fewer than ten. Antigen unknown. Trimming removed 6 bases from V and 6 bases from J, with 21 bases in between. Germline V gene sequence: CDR1 LNHDA, CDR2 SQIVND (reference sequence). This CDR3 contains 16 residues. This specimen was PBMCs from blood, taken about 19 months after vaccination. The chain recombines TRBV19 with TRBJ1-5; the D gene is possibly TRBD1 (5 bases). This receptor was identified in a man between 50 and 75 years old who received an inactivated influenza vaccine. CDR3 nucleotides: TGTGCCAGTAGCCGAAACCCCCAGGGCGCCAGTCAGCCCCAGCATTTT. Amino acid sequence: CASSRNPQGASQPQHF.